This T cell receptor beta chain is from a study of CD8 T cells in ankylosing spondylitis. TCRdb called the 5' RACE reads again in MiXCR, with one record for every CDR3 protein. This table has about 150,000 distinct CDR3 sequences, more than 40% appearing once. With V trimmed by 1 base and J by 4 bases, 16 bases remained unmatched. Looked up from germline, CDR1 is LNHNV and CDR2 is YYDKDF (reference sequence). The CDR3 length is 19 residues. The sequence came from a male donor with ankylosing spondylitis. Sequencing was done on a sample of synovial fluid, either unsorted or a sorted T cell fraction (not recorded which). The chain joins TRBV15 to TRBJ2-3; 8 positions agree with TRBD2. CDR3 in amino acids: CATSRVLGGRPSQADTQYF. As DNA, the CDR3 is TGTGCCACCAGCAGAGTACTGGGCGGGAGGCCCTCTCAGGCAGATACGCAGTATTTT.